This T cell receptor (beta chain) comes out of a study of human T cells and chemical hapten exposure. Findings and caveats of the study: No change in TCRs above 1 in 1000 frequency was produced by DPC sensitization.

As for this clonotype: No antigen is known for it.

Time point here: patch test 1, 2 weeks after DPC sensitization. The treatment was: therapeutic diphenylcyclopropenone sensitization with weekly scalp DPC. Each patch-test visit's blood sample preceded patch application. One entry per CDR3 protein results from TCRdb running MiXCR on the RACE reads. The sample records roughly 200,000 distinct CDR3 sequences, 20% to 25% being singletons. Germline assignment: CDR1 DFQATT and CDR2 SNEGSKA (reference sequence). V lost 3 bases to trimming and J lost 0 bases; unmatched junction nucleotides: 3. The CDR3 totals 15 residues. The sequence was obtained from a woman aged 50 to 60 with alopecia areata. Some clones in this sample may be carry-over from other donors' samples. Material: whole blood, obtained in connection with sensitization to the hapten diphenylcyclopropenone (DPC). The genes are TRBV20-1 and TRBJ2-1; 9 bases line up with TRBD2. The CDR3 reads CSARRLADSYNEQFF. CDR3 DNA sequence: TGCAGTGCTAGGCGACTAGCGGACTCCTACAATGAGCAGTTCTTC.